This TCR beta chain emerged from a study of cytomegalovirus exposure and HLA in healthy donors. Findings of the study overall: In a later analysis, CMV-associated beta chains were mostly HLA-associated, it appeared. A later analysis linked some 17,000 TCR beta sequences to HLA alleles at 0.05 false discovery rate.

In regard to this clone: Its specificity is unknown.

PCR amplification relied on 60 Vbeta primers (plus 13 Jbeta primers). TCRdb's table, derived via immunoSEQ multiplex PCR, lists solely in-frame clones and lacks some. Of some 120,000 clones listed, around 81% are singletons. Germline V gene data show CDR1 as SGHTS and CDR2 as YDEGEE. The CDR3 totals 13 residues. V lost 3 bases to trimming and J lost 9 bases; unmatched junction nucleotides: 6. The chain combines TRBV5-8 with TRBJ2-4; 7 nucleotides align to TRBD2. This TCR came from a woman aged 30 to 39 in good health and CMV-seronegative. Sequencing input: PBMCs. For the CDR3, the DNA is TGTGCCAGCAGCTCGACTAGCTTGGTCATTCAGTACTTC. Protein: CASSSTSLVIQYF.